The 26 T cell receptor beta chains presented below share a single source sample, sequenced in a study of cytomegalovirus exposure and HLA in healthy donors. A multiplex PCR was run with 60 Vbeta primers and 13 Jbeta primers. Some clones are missing from TCRdb's copy, which holds only in-frame ones; the method was immunoSEQ multiplex PCR. The sample lists about 120,000 clones, about 81% occurring once. Sequencing was done on a sample of PBMCs. The receptors were gathered from a man between 40 and 49 years old in good health and CMV-seronegative.

The chain has TRBV6-5 and TRBJ1-2, with TRBD1 matching 8 bases. The trim removed 7 bases at V and 4 bases at J, leaving 8 bases unmatched. The CDR3 is made up of 14 amino acids. Germline V gene data show CDR1 as MNHEY and CDR2 as SVGAGI. This CDR3 is CASTSPGQAYGYTF. CDR3 sequence (DNA): TGTGCCAGCACTTCCCCGGGACAGGCCTATGGCTACACCTTC.

This rearrangement joins TRBV4-3 to TRBJ2-2; the D gene is possibly TRBD1 (6 bases). The CDR3 length is 17 residues. Trimming took off 2 bases at V and 6 bases at J, with 19 bases between the two ends. Germline loops: CDR1 LGHNA, CDR2 YSLEER. The CDR3 is CASSQLLQGLLPGELFF. The DNA of the CDR3 is TGCGCCAGCAGCCAACTCCTACAGGGTTTGCTTCCCGGGGAGCTGTTTTTT.

This clone has a single count. This sequence joins TRBV7-2 and TRBJ2-1; possible D gene TRBD2, 7 bases. The CDR3 has 16 amino acids. Germline-derived CDR1 and CDR2 are SGHTA and FQGNSA. V lost 1 base, J lost 7 bases, and 17 bases lay in between. CDR3 protein: CASSLGGGGPRNEQFF. The CDR3 bases are TGTGCCAGCAGCTTAGGAGGGGGAGGGCCGCGGAATGAGCAGTTCTTC.

The rearrangement links TRBV30 to TRBJ1-3; 8 bases are shared with TRBD1. With V trimmed by 4 bases and J by 0 bases, 5 bases remained unmatched. Germline-derived CDR1 and CDR2 are GTSNPN and SVGIG (reference sequence). This CDR3 is built from 15 residues. This CDR3 reads CAWKDQGASGNTIYF. CDR3 coding DNA: TGTGCCTGGAAAGACCAGGGGGCCTCTGGAAACACCATATATTTT. Full variable domain (rest looked up from reference TRBV30 and TRBJ1-3): SQTIHQWPATLVQPVGSPLSLECTVEGTSNPNLYWYRQAAGRGLQLLFYSVGIGQISSEVPQNLSASRPQDRQFILSSKKLLLSDSGFYLCAWKDQGASGNTIYFGEGSWLTVV.

This clone was found a few times. Other DNA sequences from this sample encode an identical CDR3 as well. The rearrangement joins TRBV4-3 to TRBJ1-1; tentatively, D is TRBD1 (5 bases). Germline CDR1 is LGHNA and CDR2 is YSLEER. CDR3 length: 13 residues. The V end lost 4 bases, the J end lost 1 base, and 7 bases lay between the germline ends. The CDR3 coding sequence is TGCGCCAGCAGCCGAACAGGGAACACTGAAGCTTTCTTT. It translates to CASSRTGNTEAFF.

This chain links TRBV7-9 with TRBJ2-1; no clear D gene. This CDR3 spans 12 amino acids. Trimming cost V 1 base and J 6 bases, with 4 bases left between them. Germline assignment: CDR1 SEHNR and CDR2 FQNEAQ (reference sequence). Here the CDR3 DNA reads TGTGCCAGCAGCTTAGATCTCAATGAGCAGTTCTTC. Translation gives CASSLDLNEQFF.

The V gene is TRBV6-1, the J gene TRBJ1-2, with D unclear. CDR1 is MNHNS, CDR2 SASEGT, per germline. The V gene lost 2 bases and the J gene lost 4 bases, with 14 bases spanning the gap. The CDR3 is 15 residues long. CDR3 nucleotides: TGTGCCAGCAGTGAATATAAGGGTAGCGGCTATGGCTACACCTTC. Translated, it gives CASSEYKGSGYGYTF.

This clone came up once. The chain is built from TRBV27 and TRBJ2-2, with 8 bases aligning to TRBD2. Germline CDR1 is MNHEY and CDR2 is SMNVEV (reference sequence). This CDR3 is 15 amino acids long. V lost 7 bases and J lost 5; bases outside the gene matches: 9. CDR3 region: CASMGREGYTGELFF. For the CDR3, the DNA is TGTGCCAGCATGGGTCGGGAGGGTTATACCGGGGAGCTGTTTTTT.

The chain carries TRBV4-1 and TRBJ1-2; TRBD1 aligns across 7 bases. Per germline, CDR1 MGHRA and CDR2 YSYEKL. The CDR3 length is 13 residues. The V gene end was trimmed by 3 bases and the J gene end by 7 bases; junction bases not matched to a gene: 5. Here the CDR3 DNA reads TGCGCCAGCAGCCAGGGACAGTCATCTGGCTACACCTTC. This translates into CASSQGQSSGYTF.

This clone turned up a few times. The CDR3 nucleotides read TGTGCTAGTGGGCGGACAGGGGAAAACAGTTCACCCCTCCACTTT. Translation: CASGRTGENSSPLHF. The chain recombines TRBV12-5 with TRBJ1-6, with TRBD1 matching 9 bases. CDR3 length: 15 amino acids. Germline values: CDR1 LGHNT, CDR2 FRNRAP. The trim removed 6 bases at V and 9 bases at J, leaving 9 bases unmatched.

The genes are TRBV5-8 and TRBJ2-2; 10 bases align to TRBD2. Germline V lookup: CDR1 SGHTS, CDR2 YDEGEE. Unmatched junction bases numbered 8, after V lost 0 bases and J lost 6 bases. The CDR3 sequence is 17 residues long. CDR3 in amino acids: CASSLAGASGSPGELFF. CDR3 DNA sequence: TGTGCCAGCAGCTTGGCAGGGGCTAGCGGGAGCCCCGGGGAGCTGTTTTTT.

The chain employs TRBV5-4 and TRBJ1-3, with D possibly matching TRBD1 (6 bases). The CDR3 totals 15 residues. Germline CDR1 and CDR2: SGHNT and YYREEE (reference sequence). V was shortened by 5 bases and J by 0 bases, with 12 bases between the two germline ends. The CDR3 region has the DNA TGTGCCAGCAGTTCCGACAGGAGCTCTGGAAACACCATATATTTT. Protein product: CASSSDRSSGNTIYF.

The CDR3 DNA sequence: TGCGCCAGCACCACGACTAGCGGGGGGGATACGCAGTATTTT. Protein product: CASTTTSGGDTQYF. The J gene is TRBJ2-3, the V gene TRBV5-1; 13 positions match TRBD2. V dropped 6 bases and J dropped 6; count of bases not matched to a gene: 4. CDR3 length: 14 residues. Germline CDR1 is SGHRS and CDR2 is YFSETQ.

The V and J genes are TRBV7-9 and TRBJ1-1; the match to TRBD1 covers 10 bases. CDR3 length: 13 residues. Trimming removed 6 bases from V and 9 bases from J; junction bases left unmatched: 7. CDR1 and CDR2 from the germline V gene are SEHNR and FQNEAQ (reference sequence). CDR3 amino acids: CASREGQGRQAFF. CDR3 in DNA: TGTGCCAGCAGGGAGGGACAGGGGCGTCAAGCTTTCTTT.

V usage is TRBV28 and J usage is TRBJ2-7; 10 bases match TRBD1. CDR3 length: 15 residues. The germline CDR1 and CDR2 sequences are MDHEN and SYDVKM. The V segment lost 5 bases and the J segment 3 bases; nucleotides outside the gene matches: 7. CDR3 sequence (DNA): TGTGCCAGCAGTCACAGTTGGACAGGGGGCTACGAGCAGTACTTC. Translating it yields CASSHSWTGGYEQYF.

This clone was seen just once. The rearrangement links TRBV6-6 to TRBJ1-6; a possible D gene is TRBD1 (6 bases). The CDR3 runs 14 residues. From germline, CDR1 is MNHNY and CDR2 SVGAGI (reference sequence). Trimming shortened V by 10 bases and J by 6 bases, and 16 bases separated the two germline ends. The DNA for the CDR3 is TGTGCCACCACGACACAGGGTGGTAATTCACCCCTCCACTTT. Protein sequence: CATTTQGGNSPLHF.

The V and J genes are TRBV7-6 and TRBJ2-3; a weak D match, TRBD1 (5 bases). CDR1 and CDR2 from the germline V gene are SGHVS and FNYEAQ. V lost 2 bases and J 1 base, leaving 13 bases between the germline ends. The CDR3 spans 16 residues. The CDR3 region has the DNA TGTGCCAGCAGCTTATCGCTAGGACAACGCACAGATACGCAGTATTTT. It translates to CASSLSLGQRTDTQYF.

This clone was seen just once. The V gene is TRBV25-1, the J gene TRBJ1-1; D unclear. CDR3 length: 13 amino acids. V shed 5 bases and J shed 6 bases, with 13 bases lying between them. Per germline, CDR1 MGHDK and CDR2 SYGVNS. Here the CDR3 DNA reads TGTGCCAGCAGTCCGGTCAGGCAGTCTGAAGCTTTCTTT. As protein: CASSPVRQSEAFF.

Regarding this clone: One end of the junction fails to match germline, which may point to a read error. The sample carries other DNA sequences with the same CDR3. The chain links TRBV19 to TRBJ2-2; possibly TRBD2 for D (6 bases). The CDR3 consists of 13 residues. Germline CDR1 LNHDA, CDR2 SQIVND (reference sequence). In DNA, the CDR3 is TGTGCCAGTAGCTGGGGGAGGTCCGGAGAGCTGTTTTTT. Protein product: CASSWGRSGELFF.

The genes are TRBV4-3 and TRBJ1-2; D may be TRBD1 (5 bases). The CDR3 spans 14 residues. V dropped 4 bases and J dropped 4 bases, with 13 bases sitting between them. The germline CDR1 and CDR2 sequences are LGHNA and YSLEER. This CDR3 is CASSPNKGPYGYTF. CDR3 in DNA: TGCGCCAGCAGCCCAAATAAGGGGCCCTATGGCTACACCTTC.

The V call is TRBV5-1, the J call TRBJ1-2, with D possibly being TRBD1 (5 bases). This CDR3 has 13 amino acids. V was cut by 4 bases and J by 8 bases, with 15 bases left in between. The germline V gene encodes CDR1 SGHRS and CDR2 YFSETQ. The CDR3 spells CASSRDSDAGYTF. The CDR3 DNA sequence: TGCGCCAGCAGCCGGGACTCTGACGCGGGCTACACCTTC.

This chain connects TRBV28 to TRBJ1-5, with TRBD1 identical over 8 bases. The germline CDR1 and CDR2 sequences are MDHEN and SYDVKM. V lost 6 bases to trimming and J lost 6 bases; unmatched junction nucleotides: 13. This CDR3 is built from 16 residues. CDR3: CASRQDRGGVGQPQHF. CDR3 bases: TGTGCCAGCAGACAAGACAGGGGAGGGGTAGGTCAGCCCCAGCATTTT.

This clone occurred once. The chain uses TRBV7-2 and TRBJ2-1, with TRBD2 matching 8 bases. The germline gives CDR1 SGHTA, CDR2 FQGNSA. This CDR3 comprises 16 residues. V was clipped by 4 bases and J by 7 bases; unmatched bases: 12. CDR3 residues: CASSSPGGGNPNEQFF. For the CDR3, the DNA is TGTGCCAGCAGCTCACCCGGCGGGGGGAATCCGAATGAGCAGTTCTTC.

This chain joins TRBV19 and TRBJ1-1; no firm D call. V was pared by 7 bases and J by 1 base, with 13 bases between. The CDR3 runs to 14 residues. From germline, CDR1 is LNHDA and CDR2 SQIVND (reference sequence). The CDR3: CASTSGVRNTEAFF. CDR3 nucleotide sequence: TGTGCCAGTACGAGCGGGGTGCGGAACACTGAAGCTTTCTTT.

A single count supports this clone. The chain recombines TRBV9 with TRBJ2-2; 9 nucleotides line up with TRBD2. This CDR3 has 17 residues. V shed 2 bases, J shed 2 bases, and the junction held 7 bases outside the gene matches. The germline V gene encodes CDR1 SGDLS and CDR2 YYNGEE. The CDR3 DNA reads as TGTGCCAGCAGCGTTCCCCTAGCGGGACCTAACACCGGGGAGCTGTTTTTT. This gives the protein CASSVPLAGPNTGELFF.

The V call is TRBV5-6, the J call TRBJ2-7; 7 bases align to TRBD1. V lost 2 bases, J lost 4 bases, and 3 bases stayed unmatched. Per the germline V gene, CDR1 is SGHDT and CDR2 is YYEEEE. The length of the CDR3 is 13 residues. CDR3 in DNA: TGTGCCAGCAGCTTTAGGGGGCAGTACGAGCAGTACTTC. Residues: CASSFRGQYEQYF. Based on the CDR3 plus reference TRBV5-6 and TRBJ2-7, the full variable domain is DAGVTQSPTHLIKTRGQQVTLRCSPKSGHDTVSWYQQALGQGPQFIFQYYEEEERQRGNFPDRFSGHQFPNYSSELNVNALLLGDSALYLCASSFRGQYEQYFGPGTRLTVT.